This T cell receptor (beta chain) derives from a study of T cell clones after liver transplantation. Looking at the study overall: Tolerance: complete withdrawal held at least one year, liver enzymes staying within twice normal.

V lost 1 base to trimming and J lost 2 bases, with 8 bases between them. Germline V gene data show CDR1 as SGHVS and CDR2 as FQNEAQ. The length of the CDR3 is 14 residues. Only in-frame clones appear in the TCRdb table, and some are missing; sequencing was by immunoSEQ multiplex PCR. The table has around 100,000 clones, around four fifths seen once; the top ten hold about 1%. The clonotype comes from a human donor who received a liver transplant. The starting material was CD4+ T cells from blood, obtained before liver transplant. J is TRBJ1-2 and V is TRBV7-8; D is perhaps TRBD1 (5 bases). The CDR3 here is CASSLGGTNYGYTF. The CDR3 bases are TGTGCCAGCAGCTTAGGAGGGACCAACTATGGCTACACCTTC.